This is a list of T cell receptor beta chains from one sample in a study of T-cell reconstitution after alpha-beta-depleted transplantation in children. TCRdb used MiXCR to reprocess the PCR reads, holding one entry per CDR3 protein. The top ten clones hold roughly 30% of a sample with over 45,000 distinct CDR3 sequences, 5.5% to 7.5% of them seen once. The material was PBMCs, mostly from graft donor cells, obtained 60 days after TCRalphabeta/CD19-depleted stem cell transplant. The receptors were gathered from a female patient aged 2 to 10 who had a stem cell transplant for aplastic anemia, so the T cells may come from the graft donor. Each CDR3 is given with its conserved first and last residue. Each record gives: CDR3 DNA, CDR3 protein, clone size, J gene, CDR3 length, V gene, D gene. The D gene is left open where the match is weak. Where a row states a size, it is once, few, many or the class of an expanded clone; other rows omit it.

TGTGCCAGCAGTTTAGCTCGAGGGGGCCTCTTATTAGAAGATACGCAGTATTTT CASSLARGGLLLEDTQYF . TRBJ2-3 18 TRBV12-3/TRBV12-4 TRBD1
TGTGCCAGCTCGCGAGGGAATCGGGGCACAGATACGCAGTATTTT CASSRGNRGTDTQYF many TRBJ2-3 15 TRBV18 .
TGTGCCAGCAGCGAACAGGGGGCAGATACGCAGTATTTT CASSEQGADTQYF many TRBJ2-3 13 TRBV6-4 TRBD1
TGCGCCAGCACTTACGCGGGTTCTGGTTACGAGCAGTACTTC CASTYAGSGYEQYF few TRBJ2-7 14 TRBV10-1 .
TGTGCCAGCAGCCAAGAACAGGGGAACGACAATCAGCCCCAGCATTTT CASSQEQGNDNQPQHF many TRBJ1-5 16 TRBV4-2 TRBD1
TGTGCCATCAGACCGACTCTAGCGGGAGAGATGGTTGAGCAGTTCTTC CAIRPTLAGEMVEQFF many TRBJ2-1 16 TRBV10-3 TRBD2
TGTGCCAGCAGTTTGAGTGGCGTCAGCTCCTACGAGCAGTACTTC CASSLSGVSSYEQYF many TRBJ2-7 15 TRBV28 .
TGCAGCGTCCCACTGAGAGAGGTCTCTTACAATGAGCAGTTCTTC CSVPLREVSYNEQFF many TRBJ2-1 15 TRBV29-1 .
TGTGCCAGCAGCCTGGAAGGGCCCTATGGCTACACCTTC CASSLEGPYGYTF few TRBJ1-2 13 TRBV5-4 .
TGTGCCAGCAGTGAAGCGGGACTTCATACGCAGTATTTT CASSEAGLHTQYF few TRBJ2-3 13 TRBV28 TRBD2
TGCAGCGTTGAACACAGGGGGCAGAGCTATGGCTACACCTTC CSVEHRGQSYGYTF many TRBJ1-2 14 TRBV29-1 TRBD1
TGTGCCAGCAGCGGACCTCTCGATACGCAGTATTTT CASSGPLDTQYF few TRBJ2-3 12 TRBV7-3 .
TGCAGCGTGTTGGGGGGGACTGGCGCCTACAATGAGCAGTTCTTC CSVLGGTGAYNEQFF many TRBJ2-1 15 TRBV29-1 TRBD2
TGTGCCAGCAGCCAAGACAGGGAGAGTGAAAAACTGTTTTTT CASSQDRESEKLFF . TRBJ1-4 14 TRBV11-2 TRBD1
TGTGCCAGATGGACAGGGGCCTTCAACGAGCAGTACTTC CARWTGAFNEQYF many TRBJ2-7 13 TRBV6-1 TRBD1
TGTGCCACCGGCTTCGGACAGGGCAATCAGCCCCAGCATTTT CATGFGQGNQPQHF many TRBJ1-5 14 TRBV10-3 TRBD1
TGTGCCAGCACCTGGGGCGGTGGGGCCAACGTCCTGACTTTC CASTWGGGANVLTF many TRBJ2-6 14 TRBV11-2 .
TGCAGCTCTGCTCGGACAGGGGCGGGTGAGCAGTTCTTC CSSARTGAGEQFF medium-sized TRBJ2-1 13 TRBV29-1 TRBD1
TGTGCCAGCAGCTTAGAGGGACAGAGGAACTATGGCTACACCTTC CASSLEGQRNYGYTF . TRBJ1-2 15 TRBV7-8 TRBD1
TGTGCCAGCAGCGCAGACAGGGGGCTAGGCTACACCTTC CASSADRGLGYTF many TRBJ1-2 13 TRBV12-3/TRBV12-4 TRBD1
TGTGCCAGCAGTTTCGTGACTAGCGGGCGCAATGAGCAGTTCTTC CASSFVTSGRNEQFF many TRBJ2-1 15 TRBV12-3/TRBV12-4 TRBD2